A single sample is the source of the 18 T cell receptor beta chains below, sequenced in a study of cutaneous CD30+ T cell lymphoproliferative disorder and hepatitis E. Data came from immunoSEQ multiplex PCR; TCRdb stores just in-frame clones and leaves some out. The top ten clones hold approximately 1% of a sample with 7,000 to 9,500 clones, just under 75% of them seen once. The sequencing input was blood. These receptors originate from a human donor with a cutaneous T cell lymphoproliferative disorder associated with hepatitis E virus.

For the CDR3, the DNA is TGTGCCAGCAGTTTATACTCTGCAGGGAAAACCCACGAGCAGTACTTC. Its translation: CASSLYSAGKTHEQYF. The chain carries TRBV27 and TRBJ2-7; possibly TRBD1 for D (5 bases). Trimming stripped 1 base from V and 5 bases from J, with 18 bases between. This CDR3 has 16 amino acids. Germline lookup yields CDR1 MNHEY and CDR2 SMNVEV (reference sequence).

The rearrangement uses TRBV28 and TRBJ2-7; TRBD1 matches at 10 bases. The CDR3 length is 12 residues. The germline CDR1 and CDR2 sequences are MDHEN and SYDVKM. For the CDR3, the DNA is TGTGGGAGTGGACAGGGGGGGAACGAGCAGTACTTC. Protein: CGSGQGGNEQYF.

The CDR3 loop reads CASSLGWTAVNTEAFF. For the CDR3, the DNA is TGCGCCAGCAGCTTGGGGTGGACAGCTGTGAACACTGAAGCTTTCTTT. The rearrangement joins TRBV5-1 to TRBJ1-1, with D possibly matching TRBD1 (6 bases). This CDR3 comprises 16 residues. Germline CDR1 and CDR2: SGHRS and YFSETQ. Trimming removed 0 bases from V and 0 bases from J, with 12 bases in between.

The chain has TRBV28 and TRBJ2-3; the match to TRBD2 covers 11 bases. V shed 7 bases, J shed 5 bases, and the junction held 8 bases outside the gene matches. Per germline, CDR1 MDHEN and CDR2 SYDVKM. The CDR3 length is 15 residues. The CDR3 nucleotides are TGTGCCAGCAACCTCATAGCGGGAGGGGAAGATACGCAGTATTTT. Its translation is CASNLIAGGEDTQYF.

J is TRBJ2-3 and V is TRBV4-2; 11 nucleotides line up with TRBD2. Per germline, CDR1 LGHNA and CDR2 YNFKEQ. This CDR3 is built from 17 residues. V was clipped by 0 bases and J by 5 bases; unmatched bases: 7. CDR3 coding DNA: TGTGCCAGCAGCCAAGAGGCGTGGCTAGCGGGAGGAGATACGCAGTATTTT. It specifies CASSQEAWLAGGDTQYF.

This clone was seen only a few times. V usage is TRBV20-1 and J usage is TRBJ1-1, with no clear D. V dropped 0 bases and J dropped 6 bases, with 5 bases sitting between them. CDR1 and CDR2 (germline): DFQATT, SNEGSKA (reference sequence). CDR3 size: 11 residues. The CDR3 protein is CSARDPPEAFF. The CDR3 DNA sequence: TGCAGTGCTAGAGATCCCCCTGAAGCTTTCTTT.

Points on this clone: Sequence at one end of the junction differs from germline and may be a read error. The CDR3 reads CASSPGGEPRRHF. For the CDR3, the DNA is TGTGCCAGCAGCCCCGGGGGTGAGCCCAGGCGGCACTTC. The gene calls are TRBV7-9 and TRBJ2-7, with D possibly being TRBD2 (6 bases). CDR3 length: 13 residues. From germline, CDR1 is SEHNR and CDR2 FQNEAQ (reference sequence).

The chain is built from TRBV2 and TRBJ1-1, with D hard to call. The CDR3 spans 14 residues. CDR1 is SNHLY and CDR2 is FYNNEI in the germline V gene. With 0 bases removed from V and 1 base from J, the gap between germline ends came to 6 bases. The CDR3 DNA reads TGTGCCAGCAGTGAAGCAGGGCGGAACACTGAAGCTTTCTTT. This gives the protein CASSEAGRNTEAFF.

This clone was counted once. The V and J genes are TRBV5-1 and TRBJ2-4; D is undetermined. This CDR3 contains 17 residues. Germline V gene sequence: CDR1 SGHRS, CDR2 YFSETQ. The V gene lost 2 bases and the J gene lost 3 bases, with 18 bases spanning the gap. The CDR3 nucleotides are TGCGCCAGCAGCTTCGAATCGGGCCGCAGTCGCAAAAACATTCAGTACTTC. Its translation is CASSFESGRSRKNIQYF.

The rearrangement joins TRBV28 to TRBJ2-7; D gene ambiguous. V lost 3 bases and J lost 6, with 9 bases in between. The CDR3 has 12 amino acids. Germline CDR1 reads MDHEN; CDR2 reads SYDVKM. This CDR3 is CASSLPGPEQYF. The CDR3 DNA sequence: TGTGCCAGCAGTTTGCCGGGTCCCGAGCAGTACTTC.

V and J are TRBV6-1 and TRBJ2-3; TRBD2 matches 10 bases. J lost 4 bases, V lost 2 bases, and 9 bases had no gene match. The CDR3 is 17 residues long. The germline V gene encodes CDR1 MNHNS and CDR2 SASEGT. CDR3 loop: CASSESRTSGLSDTQYF. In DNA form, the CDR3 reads TGTGCCAGCAGTGAATCTAGGACTAGCGGCCTTTCAGATACGCAGTATTTT.

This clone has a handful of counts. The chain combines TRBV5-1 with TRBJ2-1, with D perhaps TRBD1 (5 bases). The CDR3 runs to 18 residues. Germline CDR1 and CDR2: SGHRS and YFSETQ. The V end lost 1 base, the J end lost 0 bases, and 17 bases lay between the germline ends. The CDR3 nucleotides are TGCGCCAGCAGCTTGATTGGGGCAGGTAGCAGCTCCTACAATGAGCAGTTCTTC. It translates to CASSLIGAGSSSYNEQFF. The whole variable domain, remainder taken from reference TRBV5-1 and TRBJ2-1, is KAGVTQTPRYLIKTRGQQVTLSCSPISGHRSVSWYQQTPGQGLQFLFEYFSETQRNKGNFPGRFSGRQFSNSRSEMNVSTLELGDSALYLCASSLIGAGSSSYNEQFFGPGTRLTVL.

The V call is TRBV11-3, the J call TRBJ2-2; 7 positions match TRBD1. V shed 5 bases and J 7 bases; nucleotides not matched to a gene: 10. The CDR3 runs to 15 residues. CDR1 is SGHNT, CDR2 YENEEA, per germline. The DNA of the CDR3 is TGTGCCAGCAGCATCCCCGACAGGGCCAACGGGGAGCTGTTTTTT. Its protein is CASSIPDRANGELFF.

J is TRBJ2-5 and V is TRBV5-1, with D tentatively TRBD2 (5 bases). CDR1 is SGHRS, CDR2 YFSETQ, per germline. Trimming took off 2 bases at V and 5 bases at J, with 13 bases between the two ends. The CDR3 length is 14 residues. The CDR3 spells CASSLGAEGETQYF. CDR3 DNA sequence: TGCGCCAGCAGCTTAGGAGCGGAAGGCGAGACCCAGTACTTC.

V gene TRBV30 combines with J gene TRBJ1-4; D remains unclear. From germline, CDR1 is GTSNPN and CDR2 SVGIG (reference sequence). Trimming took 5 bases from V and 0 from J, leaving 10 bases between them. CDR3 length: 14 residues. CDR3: CAWSPISTNEKLFF. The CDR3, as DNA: TGTGCCTGGTCCCCCATTTCAACTAATGAAAAACTGTTTTTT.

CDR3 sequence reads: CASSTFAGVNTEAFF. In nucleotides, the CDR3 is TGTGCCAGCAGCACCTTCGCAGGGGTTAACACTGAAGCTTTCTTT. The chain recombines TRBV7-2 with TRBJ1-1, with D perhaps TRBD1 (6 bases). Germline loops: CDR1 SGHTA, CDR2 FQGNSA. This CDR3 spans 15 amino acids. Trimming took 5 bases from V and 2 from J, leaving 15 bases between them. The full variable domain, rest sourced from reference TRBV7-2 and TRBJ1-1, is GAGVSQSPSNKVTEKGKDVELRCDPISGHTALYWYRQSLGQGLEFLIYFQGNSAPDKSGLPSDRFSAERTGGSVSTLTIQRTQQEDSAVYLCASSTFAGVNTEAFFGQGTRLTVV.

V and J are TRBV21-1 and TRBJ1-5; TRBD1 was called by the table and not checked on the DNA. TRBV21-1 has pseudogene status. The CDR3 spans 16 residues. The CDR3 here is CATKTDRGGCNQPQHF. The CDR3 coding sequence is TGTGCCACTAAGACGGACAGGGGTGGTTGCAATCAGCCCCAGCATTTT.

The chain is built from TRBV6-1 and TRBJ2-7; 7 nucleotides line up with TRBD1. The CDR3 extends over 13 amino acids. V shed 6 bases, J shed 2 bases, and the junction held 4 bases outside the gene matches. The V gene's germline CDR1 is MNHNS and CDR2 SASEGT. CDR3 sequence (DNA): TGTGCCAGCAGAGAGGGGGCCGCCTACGAGCAGTACTTC. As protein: CASREGAAYEQYF.